The 18 T cell receptor beta chains presented below share a single source sample, sequenced in a study of T cell repertoires in cytomegalovirus infection. Using its own MiXCR run on the reads, TCRdb lists one record per CDR3 protein. The sample lists roughly 920,000 distinct CDR3 sequences; 31% were seen once. No antigens are known for them. The sample here was cultured CD8+ T cells from PBMCs, taken from culture after CMV antigen stimulation. The receptors were sampled from a human donor in good health (CMV status not recorded). Some clones in this sample may be carry-over from other donors' samples.

The chain joins TRBV4-1 to TRBJ2-2; TRBD2 matches at 16 bases. CDR3 length equals 17 residues. Germline V lookup: CDR1 MGHRA, CDR2 YSYEKL. V shed 0 bases, J shed 9 bases, and the junction held 4 bases outside the gene matches. The CDR3 loop reads CASSQEGLAGGPRELFF. Written as DNA, the CDR3 is TGCGCCAGCAGCCAAGAGGGACTAGCGGGGGGGCCGAGGGAGCTGTTTTTT.

There are a few counts of this clonotype. This chain joins TRBV4-2 and TRBJ2-3; TRBD2 agrees at 7 bases. Germline lookup yields CDR1 LGHNA and CDR2 YNFKEQ. V lost 4 bases and J lost 1; bases outside the gene matches: 14. The CDR3 sequence is 18 residues long. The CDR3 here is CASSPWEGGGTGTDTQYF. The CDR3 bases are TGTGCCAGCAGCCCCTGGGAGGGCGGGGGTACAGGCACAGATACGCAGTATTTT.

The CDR3 DNA reads as TGTGCCATCAGTGACCTGGACTCCCTGGCGGGGAATGAGCAGTTCTTC. This codes for CAISDLDSLAGNEQFF. This chain connects TRBV10-3 to TRBJ2-1; a possible D gene is TRBD2 (6 bases). Germline V gene data show CDR1 as ENHRY and CDR2 as SYGVKD. The CDR3 runs to 16 residues. V was pared by 3 bases and J by 7 bases, with 19 bases between.

Ten or more counts support this clonotype. This chain uses TRBV7-2 with TRBJ2-5; TRBD2 matches 8 bases. Germline V gene data show CDR1 as SGHTA and CDR2 as FQGNSA. The CDR3 covers 17 residues. The V and J ends lost 3 bases and 5 bases, in that order; junction bases with no gene match: 14. This chain's CDR3 is CASSFSWTSWAGETQYF. The CDR3 nucleotides are TGTGCCAGCAGCTTCAGCTGGACTAGCTGGGCCGGGGAGACCCAGTACTTC.

The chain is built from TRBV19 and TRBJ1-1; 7 nucleotides line up with TRBD1. Trimming at V came to 7 bases and at J to 0 bases, leaving 8 bases not matched to a gene. The CDR3 sequence is 15 residues long. Germline V gene sequence: CDR1 LNHDA, CDR2 SQIVND (reference sequence). DNA for the CDR3: TGTGCCAGTACCCCGGACAGGACTATGAACACTGAAGCTTTCTTT. It is translated as CASTPDRTMNTEAFF. The full variable domain, completed using reference TRBV19 and TRBJ1-1, is DGGITQSPKYLFRKEGQNVTLSCEQNLNHDAMYWYRQDPGQGLRLIYYSQIVNDFQKGDIAEGYSVSREKKESFPLTVTSAQKNPTAFYLCASTPDRTMNTEAFFGQGTRLTVV.

Only a few counts were recorded for this clonotype. V gene TRBV3-1 combines with J gene TRBJ2-3, with TRBD1 matching 11 bases. Germline CDR1 reads LGHDT; CDR2 reads YNNKEL (reference sequence). V dropped 1 base and J dropped 3; count of bases not matched to a gene: 9. CDR3 size: 18 residues. In nucleotides, the CDR3 is TGTGCCAGCAGCCAAGGGGACAGGGGGAAAGGTGAAACAGATACGCAGTATTTT. Its protein product is CASSQGDRGKGETDTQYF.

This clonotype was observed a handful of times. CDR3 DNA: TGTGCCAGCAGACCCCCGGACCGCCGGGGCTACACCTTC. Protein: CASRPPDRRGYTF. The rearrangement links TRBV6-1 to TRBJ1-2; no reliable D call. The germline V and J ends were trimmed by 6 bases and 8 bases, with 16 bases remaining between them. This CDR3 region has 13 residues. Looked up from germline, CDR1 is MNHNS and CDR2 is SASEGT.

The rearrangement uses TRBV11-2 and TRBJ2-7; D might be TRBD1 (6 bases). This CDR3 region has 14 residues. Trimming shortened V by 4 bases and J by 4 bases, and 14 bases separated the two germline ends. Per the germline V gene, CDR1 is SGHAT and CDR2 is FQNNGV. DNA of the CDR3: TGTGCCAGCAGCTCCCAGGGGATTCATTACGAGCAGTACGTC. Its translation is CASSSQGIHYEQYV.

The rearrangement links TRBV10-3 to TRBJ2-2; D is ambiguous. V was clipped by 8 bases and J by 2 bases, with 3 bases between them. The CDR3 has 11 residues. CDR1 and CDR2 (germline): ENHRY, SYGVKD. The CDR3 here is CAIANTGELFF. CDR3 sequence (DNA): TGTGCCATCGCCAACACCGGGGAGCTGTTTTTT.

This clonotype was found a few times. The chain uses TRBV6-8 and TRBJ2-1; D gene uncertain. Germline V gene lookup returns CDR1 MNHGY and CDR2 SAAAGT. The ends were cut back, 2 bases at V and 0 bases at J, with 14 bases in the middle. The CDR3 sequence is 17 residues long. CDR3 residues: CASSYLPGSISYNEQFF. DNA for the CDR3: TGTGCCAGCAGTTACCTCCCTGGGTCCATCTCCTACAATGAGCAGTTCTTC.

The chain uses TRBV6-1 and TRBJ1-1, with D possibly being TRBD1 (6 bases). V lost 1 base, J lost 3 bases, and 12 bases lay in between. This CDR3 region has 15 residues. The germline V gene encodes CDR1 MNHNS and CDR2 SASEGT. The CDR3 reads CASSEVGGPHTEAFF. The CDR3 DNA is TGTGCCAGCAGTGAAGTGGGGGGCCCACACACTGAAGCTTTCTTT.

The rearrangement links TRBV3-1 to TRBJ1-1; tentative D call: TRBD1 (6 bases). CDR3 length: 15 amino acids. Germline CDR1 is LGHDT and CDR2 is YNNKEL (reference sequence). Trimming took off 3 bases at V and 3 bases at J, with 14 bases between the two ends. CDR3 nucleotide sequence: TGTGCCAGCAGCCATTCGGCGGGGGCGGACACTGAAGCTTTCTTT. Protein: CASSHSAGADTEAFF.

This clonotype was seen a handful of times. The V call is TRBV6-1, the J call TRBJ1-6; possible D gene TRBD1, 5 bases. V was pared by 9 bases and J by 5 bases, with 17 bases between. Germline V CDR1 and CDR2: MNHNS, SASEGT. The CDR3 has 15 amino acids. CDR3 residues: CASSSRDVNNSPLHF. For the CDR3, the DNA is TGTGCCAGTTCATCCCGGGACGTAAATAATTCACCCCTCCACTTT.

This clonotype was counted at least ten times. The chain recombines TRBV7-2 with TRBJ1-4, with D perhaps TRBD1 (5 bases). CDR1 is SGHTA and CDR2 is FQGNSA in the germline V gene. The CDR3 runs to 11 residues. V gave up 4 bases and J gave up 8 bases, with 5 bases separating them. CDR3 loop: CASSWGEKLFF. DNA of the CDR3: TGTGCCAGCAGCTGGGGCGAAAAACTGTTTTTT.

The genes are TRBV29-1 and TRBJ2-5; D tentatively reads TRBD1 or TRBD2 (5 bases each). The germline V gene encodes CDR1 SQVTM and CDR2 ANQGSEA. Trimming left V 6 bases short and J 5 bases short, with 10 bases between. The CDR3 has 11 residues. The CDR3 DNA reads TGCAGCGTGGGGGACCCTGAGACCCAGTACTTC. Amino acid sequence: CSVGDPETQYF.

The chain links TRBV4-3 to TRBJ1-1; D ambiguous. The length of the CDR3 is 17 residues. Germline CDR1 reads LGHNA; CDR2 reads YSLEER. Trimming cost V 0 bases and J 0 bases, with 14 bases left between them. CDR3: CASSQERKIMMNTEAFF. In DNA form, the CDR3 reads TGCGCCAGCAGCCAAGAGCGGAAGATTATGATGAACACTGAAGCTTTCTTT.

The chain employs TRBV4-1 and TRBJ2-2, with D unclear. CDR1 and CDR2 from the germline V gene are MGHRA and YSYEKL. Trimming left V 4 bases short and J 5 bases short, with 20 bases between. CDR3 length equals 17 residues. CDR3 sequence: CASSLLKAQAGTGELFF. CDR3 coding DNA: TGCGCCAGCAGCCTATTAAAGGCCCAAGCAGGAACCGGGGAGCTGTTTTTT.

This rearrangement joins TRBV15 to TRBJ1-1; tentatively, D is TRBD1 (6 bases). The CDR3 has 11 amino acids. The germline V gene has CDR1 LNHNV and CDR2 YYDKDF (reference sequence). V lost 11 bases and J lost 7, with 14 bases in between. CDR3 protein: CAAQQGLEAFF. In nucleotides, the CDR3 is TGTGCCGCCCAACAGGGTCTTGAAGCTTTCTTT.